Listed below are T cell receptor beta chains from one sample, sequenced in a study of T cell responses to AZD1222 COVID-19 vaccine. Clones were sequenced by immunoSEQ multiplex PCR, and TCRdb holds only the in-frame ones, with some missing. The table has nearly 100,000 clones, around nine tenths seen once. The sample consisted of peripheral blood, taken on day 0 of AZD1222 vaccination. These receptors originate from an adult in good health. Each CDR3 is given without its conserved first and last residue. Some rows have no size entry. The others give once, few or many, or a class for an expanded clone.

v_call,j_call,clone_size,cdr3_length,cdr3_aa
TRBV5-1,TRBJ2-7,-,12,ASSLVQGKNEQY
TRBV11-3,TRBJ2-5,-,11,ASSTTGKETQY
TRBV9,TRBJ1-6,few,13,ASSVSDRYNSPLH
TRBV7-8,TRBJ2-5,-,13,ASTQGPGAHKAQY
TRBV20-1,TRBJ1-2,-,9,ATGTADGYT
TRBV5-5,TRBJ2-3,-,17,ASSTPRGGSPGSTDTQY
TRBV3-1/TRBV3-2,TRBJ1-2,-,14,ASSQDPGREGNGYT
TRBV2,TRBJ2-7,-,11,ASRADRGYEQY
TRBV18,TRBJ1-1,-,11,ASSPTGGAEAF
TRBV7-9,TRBJ1-2,-,12,ASSAGHWVYGYT
TRBV5-5,TRBJ2-7,-,11,ASGDSSRYEQY
TRBV5-4,TRBJ1-2,-,11,ASSLDSFYGYT
TRBV6-5,TRBJ1-1,-,11,ASSLTRDTEAF
TRBV19,TRBJ1-5,-,13,ASKAPGFDNQPQH
TRBV6-2/TRBV6-3,TRBJ1-5,-,14,ASSSNHRASNQPQH
TRBV6-4,TRBJ1-1,-,11,ASSDSLGTEAF
TRBV6-2/TRBV6-3,TRBJ1-1,-,11,ASSPTVNTEAF
TRBV11-2,TRBJ2-5,-,15,ASSLGSSSGREETQY
TRBV3-1/TRBV3-2,TRBJ2-1,-,14,ASSPHRTSGYNEQF
TRBV28,TRBJ2-7,-,15,ASSPPGGILSAGEQY
TRBV7-2,TRBJ1-2,-,15,ASSPNSGQQTNYGYT
TRBV2,TRBJ1-1,-,13,ASRPVTGGIGEAF
TRBV7-9,TRBJ1-2,-,12,ASSLESTNYGYT
TRBV3-1/TRBV3-2,TRBJ1-1,-,14,ASSSQGTEMNTEAF
TRBV20-1,TRBJ1-2,-,9,SARLGYGYT
TRBV27,TRBJ1-2,-,10,ASRSTNYGYT
TRBV30,TRBJ2-7,-,12,AWSVSGGGYEQY
TRBV30,TRBJ1-2,-,12,AWRGDRRNYGYT
TRBV2,TRBJ1-4,-,14,ASSEFGQATNEKLF
TRBV5-1,TRBJ1-1,-,12,ASSLEGPLGEAF
TRBV2,TRBJ2-3,once,10,ASSKTPDTQY
TRBV29-1,TRBJ2-5,-,12,SVFRLAGGETQY
TRBV29-1,TRBJ1-3,-,11,SVGWESGNTIY
TRBV28,TRBJ2-3,-,15,ASSPPPLAGGTDTQY
TRBV24-1,TRBJ1-2,-,13,ATSGGTAANYGYT
TRBV2,TRBJ2-7,few,13,ASSERRGDPSEQY
TRBV30,TRBJ2-7,-,11,AWSVLRSDEQY
TRBV10-3,TRBJ1-5,-,12,AISPGNSNQPQH
TRBV4-1,TRBJ2-5,-,12,ASSQVGPQETQY
TRBV27,TRBJ1-2,-,11,ASSDRAAYGYT
TRBV9,TRBJ2-3,-,12,ASSGQDATDTQY
TRBV6-5,TRBJ1-2,-,12,ASSYRGPSYGYT
TRBV5-4,TRBJ1-2,-,10,ASSLLNYGYT
TRBV2,TRBJ1-3,-,12,ASSTGMGGNTIY
TRBV30,TRBJ1-1,-,12,AWSRVQGVTEAF
TRBV5-1,TRBJ2-1,-,10,ASSNELREQF
TRBV5-1,TRBJ2-1,-,16,ASSAWTSAVRSYNEQF
TRBV6-5,TRBJ1-6,-,12,ASSYTSTNSPLH
TRBV5-1,TRBJ1-5,-,14,ASSPTPNSYNQPQH
TRBV25-1,TRBJ2-7,-,12,ASSEWGSRLEQY
TRBV28,TRBJ1-1,-,13,ASSPATRGAGEAF
TRBV6-1,TRBJ1-1,-,15,ASSGGGRVGMNTEAF
TRBV5-1,TRBJ1-1,-,12,ASSFQGLNTEAF
TRBV27,TRBJ1-1,-,15,ASSFFPPQGQNTEAF
TRBV3-1/TRBV3-2,TRBJ1-2,-,14,ASSQSREGRLRGYT
TRBV9,TRBJ2-1,once,10,ASSKVTNEQF
TRBV30,TRBJ1-1,-,11,AWETQLNTEAF
TRBV9,TRBJ1-1,-,14,ASSVTGSMVGTEAF
TRBV29-1,TRBJ1-2,few,10,SVVDRGIGYT